This entry lists 4 T cell receptor beta chains sequenced from one sample in a study of blood T cell repertoires in COVID-19. The table came from immunoSEQ multiplex PCR; TCRdb's copy has only in-frame clones and leaves some out. The sample lists tens of thousands of clones; 88% were seen once. Sequenced material: peripheral blood. The receptors derive from a woman older than 75 with active or convalescent COVID-19.

The rearrangement uses TRBV5-6 and TRBJ1-2, with TRBD1 identical over 7 bases. This CDR3 spans 14 amino acids. V shed 6 bases, J shed 5 bases, and the junction held 10 bases outside the gene matches. The V gene's germline CDR1 is SGHDT and CDR2 YYEEEE. The CDR3 region is CASTRGGRGYGYTF. The DNA of the CDR3 is TGTGCCAGCACCCGAGGGGGCAGGGGATATGGCTACACCTTC.

V and J are TRBV7-9 and TRBJ2-7; 9 bases fit TRBD1. The CDR3 sequence is 15 residues long. Germline values: CDR1 SEHNR, CDR2 FQNEAQ (reference sequence). Unmatched junction bases numbered 10, after V lost 5 bases and J lost 5 bases. CDR3 nucleotide sequence: TGTGCCAGCAGCATCTTGGGGGACAGGGACCACGAGCAGTACTTC. Protein: CASSILGDRDHEQYF.

The rearrangement links TRBV6-5 to TRBJ1-5, with TRBD1 matching 7 bases. The CDR3 length is 14 residues. V shed 6 bases and J 2 bases; nucleotides not matched to a gene: 4. From germline, CDR1 is MNHEY and CDR2 SVGAGI. CDR3 nucleotide sequence: TGTGCCAGCAGGCCCGGACAGGGCAATCAGCCCCAGCATTTT. This codes for CASRPGQGNQPQHF.

The J gene is TRBJ2-7, the V gene TRBV27; 8 bases match TRBD1. V gave up 5 bases and J gave up 5 bases; unmatched junction bases: 14. CDR3 length: 16 residues. Germline CDR1 reads MNHEY; CDR2 reads SMNVEV (reference sequence). The CDR3 is CASSPGTGLTRDEQYF. The DNA for the CDR3 is TGTGCCAGCAGTCCGGGGACAGGCCTGACTCGGGACGAGCAGTACTTC.